This TCR beta chain was sequenced during a study of blood T cell repertoires in COVID-19. Study details: There were acute and convalescent COVID-19 samples, and they came from the United States, Italy and Spain. Sources were T cells, B-cell-depleted T cells, or PBMCs; the material itself was cDNA or gDNA.

This clone came up once. Under the authors' procedure: Nucleated cell counts were estimated from reference gene primer amplification. Data came from immunoSEQ multiplex PCR; TCRdb stores just in-frame clones and leaves some out. D and trimming were read from the DNA, whereas the V and J calls and clone size are those reported in that table. In the table there are fewer than 200,000 clones, approximately 90% of which are singletons. The V end lost 3 bases, the J end lost 2 bases, and 13 bases lay between the germline ends. The germline CDR1 and CDR2 sequences are SGHKS and YYEKEE (reference sequence). This CDR3 has 15 amino acids.

This sequence joins TRBV5-5 and TRBJ2-3; D possibly corresponds to TRBD2 (5 bases). Material for sequencing was peripheral blood. The clonotype was recovered from a man between 45 and 60 years old who had recovered from COVID-19. In nucleotides, the CDR3 is TGTGCCAGCAGCTCGACAAGGGAGTACACAGATACGCAGTATTTT. Residues: CASSSTREYTDTQYF. Complete variable domain (other parts from reference TRBV5-5 and TRBJ2-3): DAGVTQSPTHLIKTRGQQVTLRCSPISGHKSVSWYQQVLGQGPQFIFQYYEKEERGRGNFPDRFSARQFPNYSSELNVNALLLGDSALYLCASSSTREYTDTQYFGPGTRLTVL.